The 17 T cell receptor beta chains presented below share a single source sample, sequenced in a study of T cell changes during pregnancy in multiple sclerosis (dated by TCRdb to about 2019). Libraries were made using the immunoSEQ multiplex PCR assay. TCRdb mirrors the immuneACCESS table, restricted to in-frame sequences. Some clones are absent from its copies; in checked studies, under half trace to an unresolved V gene, and the reason for the others is unknown. This sample holds roughly 100,000 clones; 91% were observed only once. The ten largest clonotypes hold 1.5% to 2% of the sample. The sequenced sample was peripheral blood, obtained before pregnancy. The receptors here all came from a female donor with multiple sclerosis, enrolled in a pregnancy study.

The V and J genes are TRBV14 and TRBJ1-1; maybe TRBD1 (5 bases). Per the germline V gene, CDR1 is SGHDN and CDR2 is FVKESK. The CDR3 sequence is 12 residues long. The V end lost 6 bases, the J end lost 4 bases, and 9 bases lay between the germline ends. CDR3 protein: CASSLGATEAFF. For the CDR3, the DNA is TGTGCCAGCAGTCTAGGGGCCACTGAAGCTTTCTTT.

The rearrangement joins TRBV5-5 to TRBJ1-1; 7 bases map to TRBD1. CDR1 is SGHKS, CDR2 YYEKEE, per germline (reference sequence). Trimming removed 4 bases from V and 5 bases from J; junction bases left unmatched: 17. The CDR3 has 17 amino acids. The DNA for the CDR3 is TGTGCCAGCAGCCCCAGACAGGGAACGGCACGGAGGACTGAAGCTTTCTTT. This encodes CASSPRQGTARRTEAFF.

The rearrangement links TRBV11-2 to TRBJ1-2; the D gene is possibly TRBD1 (6 bases). Germline CDR1 SGHAT, CDR2 FQNNGV. V lost 3 bases to trimming and J lost 4 bases, with 24 bases between them. The CDR3 spans 18 residues. The CDR3: CASSFTRGGREGLYGYTF. Written as DNA, the CDR3 is TGTGCCAGCAGCTTCACCCGCGGGGGCAGGGAGGGCCTCTATGGCTACACCTTC.

The chain combines TRBV4-2 with TRBJ2-3; 16 nucleotides agree with TRBD2. The CDR3 consists of 20 residues. CDR1 LGHNA and CDR2 YNFKEQ come from the germline V gene. V lost 4 bases to trimming and J lost 4 bases; unmatched junction nucleotides: 14. CDR3 protein: CASSPIEIAGLAGGADTQYF. CDR3 nucleotides: TGTGCCAGCAGCCCAATCGAGATTGCGGGACTAGCGGGAGGGGCAGATACGCAGTATTTT.

This sequence joins TRBV5-1 and TRBJ2-7; no clear D. This CDR3 region has 14 residues. V lost 0 bases to trimming and J lost 3 bases, with 10 bases between them. CDR1 is SGHRS, CDR2 YFSETQ, per germline. The CDR3 sequence: CASSLGLRLYEQYF. The CDR3 DNA reads as TGCGCCAGCAGCTTGGGACTCCGACTCTACGAGCAGTACTTC. The whole variable domain, remainder taken from reference TRBV5-1 and TRBJ2-7, is KAGVTQTPRYLIKTRGQQVTLSCSPISGHRSVSWYQQTPGQGLQFLFEYFSETQRNKGNFPGRFSGRQFSNSRSEMNVSTLELGDSALYLCASSLGLRLYEQYFGPGTRLTVT.

The sample holds one count of this clone. The V gene is TRBV6-1, the J gene TRBJ2-7; 13 nucleotides agree with TRBD2. CDR1 and CDR2 from the germline V gene are MNHNS and SASEGT. CDR3 size: 15 residues. The V gene end was trimmed by 4 bases and the J gene end by 3 bases; junction bases not matched to a gene: 3. The CDR3: CASSARTSGSYEQYF. The CDR3 DNA follows: TGTGCCAGCAGTGCCCGGACTAGCGGGAGCTACGAGCAGTACTTC.

The chain joins TRBV4-2 to TRBJ2-2; the match to TRBD1 covers 9 bases. This CDR3 has 19 amino acids. CDR1 is LGHNA and CDR2 is YNFKEQ in the germline V gene. J lost 1 base, V lost 0 bases, and 9 bases had no gene match. This chain's CDR3 is CASSQDTDRGAWNTGELFF. CDR3 nucleotides: TGTGCCAGCAGCCAAGATACGGACAGGGGCGCTTGGAACACCGGGGAGCTGTTTTTT.

The chain joins TRBV7-2 to TRBJ2-3; 11 nucleotides line up with TRBD2. This CDR3 spans 17 amino acids. The V segment lost 3 bases and the J segment 4 bases; nucleotides outside the gene matches: 9. Germline-derived CDR1 and CDR2 are SGHTA and FQGNSA. CDR3 in amino acids: CASSFSGRAYMADTQYF. CDR3 nucleotides: TGTGCCAGCAGCTTTAGCGGGAGGGCCTATATGGCAGATACGCAGTATTTT.

This rearrangement joins TRBV5-1 to TRBJ2-3; 8 bases map to TRBD1. CDR3 length equals 15 residues. The germline V gene encodes CDR1 SGHRS and CDR2 YFSETQ. V was pared by 2 bases and J by 1 base, with 3 bases of the junction left unmatched. The CDR3 nucleotides read TGCGCCAGCAGCTTTCAGGGGGCGGGCACAGATACGCAGTATTTT. Amino acids: CASSFQGAGTDTQYF. Full variable domain (rest looked up from reference TRBV5-1 and TRBJ2-3): KAGVTQTPRYLIKTRGQQVTLSCSPISGHRSVSWYQQTPGQGLQFLFEYFSETQRNKGNFPGRFSGRQFSNSRSEMNVSTLELGDSALYLCASSFQGAGTDTQYFGPGTRLTVL.

This chain links TRBV9 with TRBJ2-1; the D is unclear. The CDR3 is 12 amino acids. Looked up from germline, CDR1 is SGDLS and CDR2 is YYNGEE. The V end was cut by 1 base, the J end by 12 bases, with 11 bases between. The CDR3 nucleotides read TGTGCCAGCAGCGTAACCAACAGTGGGCAGTTCTTC. Residues: CASSVTNSGQFF.

This chain joins TRBV6-5 and TRBJ2-3; the D gene is possibly TRBD2 (5 bases). CDR3 size: 15 residues. V gave up 11 bases and J gave up 2 bases, with 20 bases separating them. The V gene's germline CDR1 is MNHEY and CDR2 SVGAGI. CDR3 sequence reads: CASRLDLGNTDTQYF. CDR3 DNA sequence: TGTGCCTCCCGTTTGGACTTAGGGAACACAGATACGCAGTATTTT.

The rearrangement joins TRBV9 to TRBJ2-4, with 7 nucleotides matching TRBD1. Germline CDR1 SGDLS, CDR2 YYNGEE. The CDR3 is made up of 14 amino acids. J lost 9 bases, V lost 3 bases, and 9 bases had no gene match. CDR3 DNA sequence: TGTGCCAGCAGCGGAACAGGGGCGAGTAGCATTCAGTACTTC. Residues: CASSGTGASSIQYF.

The chain carries TRBV25-1 and TRBJ2-3; D ambiguous. This CDR3 region has 16 residues. With 3 bases removed from V and 0 bases from J, the gap between germline ends came to 13 bases. CDR1 is MGHDK, CDR2 SYGVNS, per germline. The CDR3 reads CASSDTMAPSTDTQYF. CDR3 bases: TGTGCCAGCAGTGATACGATGGCACCTAGCACAGATACGCAGTATTTT.

The chain links TRBV11-3 to TRBJ2-3, with 10 bases identical to TRBD2. V shed 5 bases, J shed 1 base, and the junction held 3 bases outside the gene matches. The CDR3 runs to 15 residues. CDR1 and CDR2 from the germline V gene are SGHNT and YENEEA. The CDR3 region has the DNA TGTGCCAGCAGCCCCGGGACTAGCGGCACAGATACGCAGTATTTT. Translation gives CASSPGTSGTDTQYF.

V usage is TRBV4-2 and J usage is TRBJ2-2, with 9 bases aligning to TRBD1. The CDR3 spans 17 residues. The junction had 3 bases not matched to a gene; V was cut back by 0 bases and J by 1 base. Germline loops: CDR1 LGHNA, CDR2 YNFKEQ. The CDR3 reads CASSQDRGQGNTGELFF. CDR3 bases: TGTGCCAGCAGCCAAGATAGGGGACAGGGGAACACCGGGGAGCTGTTTTTT.

The chain links TRBV28 to TRBJ2-7, with 7 bases matching TRBD1. V was clipped by 4 bases and J by 5 bases; unmatched bases: 2. The CDR3 is 12 residues long. Germline V CDR1 and CDR2: MDHEN, SYDVKM. Written as DNA, the CDR3 is TGTGCCAGCAGTTCGACAGGGAACGAGCAGTACTTC. It yields the protein CASSSTGNEQYF.

This chain links TRBV29-1 with TRBJ1-5, with 8 bases that match TRBD1. Losses at the gene ends were 2 bases for V and 4 bases for J; bases not matched to a gene: 4. Germline lookup yields CDR1 SQVTM and CDR2 ANQGSEA. The CDR3 is 14 amino acids. The CDR3 region is CSVEPDRENQPQHF. CDR3 coding DNA: TGCAGCGTTGAACCGGACAGGGAGAATCAGCCCCAGCATTTT. The full variable domain, completed using reference TRBV29-1 and TRBJ1-5, is SAVISQKPSRDICQRGTSLTIQCQVDSQVTMMFWYRQQPGQSLTLIATANQGSEATYESGFVIDKFPISRPNLTFSTLTVSNMSPEDSSIYLCSVEPDRENQPQHFGDGTRLSIL.